This T cell receptor beta chain is from a study of cytomegalovirus exposure and HLA in healthy donors. Points from the study as a whole: Roughly even sequencing depth across donors was the assumption behind the presence/absence analyses.

The PCR had 60 Vbeta and 13 Jbeta primers. TCRdb's copy holds only in-frame clones and misses some; the assay was immunoSEQ multiplex PCR. The table records some 170,000 clones, 60% to 85% of them present only once. Trimming took off 4 bases at V and 10 bases at J, with 10 bases between the two ends. Germline V gene data show CDR1 as SGDLS and CDR2 as YYNGEE. The length of the CDR3 is 11 residues. Points on this clone: Its matching antigen is unknown.

The specimen was PBMCs. The rearrangement uses TRBV9 and TRBJ2-3; maybe TRBD1 (6 bases). The source of this sequence is a man aged 25-40 years in good health and CMV-seropositive. CDR3 protein: CASSPGTSQYF. CDR3 in DNA: TGTGCCAGCAGCCCCGGGACATCGCAGTATTTT.